This T cell receptor (beta chain) was observed in a study of CD8 T cells in Susac syndrome (dated by TCRdb to about 2019). The study in broad terms: Of the Susac syndrome patients who were sequenced, six had clinically active disease and roughly eight were in clinical remission. At blood withdrawal, Susac syndrome patients were either therapy-naive, taking corticosteroids (in some cases with IVIg as well), or taking IVIg alone. Repertoire sequencing was used to test whether CD8+ T cell activation and differentiation in Susac syndrome was antigen driven.

Reading the germline V gene (reference sequence) gives CDR1 LNHNV and CDR2 YYDKDF. V has 2 bases trimmed and J has 4 bases trimmed; junction bases matching no gene number 2. The CDR3, cysteine through phenylalanine, is 14 amino acids long. The DNA shown is the 42-base CDR3, in frame from base 1. High-throughput TCR beta sequencing profiled peripheral blood CD8+ and CD4+ T cells from healthy donors, Susac syndrome patients and multiple sclerosis patients. Susac syndrome patients met recently defined diagnostic criteria for definite or probable disease. Bulk CD8+ and CD4+ T cells were purified magnetically by negative isolation, whereas CD8+ TEMRA cells were enriched by FACS. Blood was drawn into EDTA tubes, processed within 24 hours, and PBMCs were isolated by density gradient centrifugation. PBMCs intended for TCR sequencing were cryopreserved in liquid nitrogen and thawed later in a water bath at 37 degrees C. The sorted or isolated CD4+, CD8+ and CD8+ TEMRA cells reached a purity of at least 90%.

RNA was extracted using the RNeasy kit, and roughly 0.5 to 1 ug of the RNA was reverse transcribed with random hexamers. The immunoSEQ multiplex PCR assay, covering 54 Vbeta and 13 Jbeta segments, was used to amplify TCR beta CDR3 regions. PCR amplification bias was corrected by using a synthetic template baseline for primer optimization and computational correction. As for the original processing: Reads were annotated to V, D and J genes according to IMGT and were analyzed with immunoSEQ Analyzer, with only productive sequences retained. Clonality was computed as one minus Shannon entropy normalized by log2 of the number of productive unique sequences. For each patient and control, public and private clones were evaluated within the 100 most prevalent clones. Clones were defined as Susac-specific when absent from the healthy and MS cohorts, from roughly 1,000 published viral clones and from other ImmuneACCESS disease sequences. TCRdb redid the processing of the public reads, applying fastp at Q25 and MiXCR, and retained in-frame beta chains. Each CDR3 protein gets just one entry, which takes the most common genes and DNA from the rows behind it. V and J calls and clone size were set by TCRdb, not the authors. The sample has roughly 150,000 distinct CDR3 sequences on record, around 96% of them singletons. The ten largest make up roughly 0.15% of the sample.

What the research found in general, with its limitations: The number of individuals in the TCR sequencing and HLA analysis was acknowledged as relatively small. In patients with Susac syndrome, the CD4+ T cell repertoire showed no detectable clonal expansion.

In regard to this clonotype: It has no known antigen specificity. One base away there is no much larger clone; base qualities are not given.

The sequencing input was CD4+ T cells from PBMCs. This TCR was recovered from a human donor with Susac syndrome. The rearrangement combines TRBV15 with TRBJ2-5; 9 middle bases align to TRBD2. Here the CDR3 is given as CATSRPTSGETQYF. The DNA sequence is as follows: TGTGCCACCAGCAGACCGACTAGCGGAGAGACCCAGTACTTC.